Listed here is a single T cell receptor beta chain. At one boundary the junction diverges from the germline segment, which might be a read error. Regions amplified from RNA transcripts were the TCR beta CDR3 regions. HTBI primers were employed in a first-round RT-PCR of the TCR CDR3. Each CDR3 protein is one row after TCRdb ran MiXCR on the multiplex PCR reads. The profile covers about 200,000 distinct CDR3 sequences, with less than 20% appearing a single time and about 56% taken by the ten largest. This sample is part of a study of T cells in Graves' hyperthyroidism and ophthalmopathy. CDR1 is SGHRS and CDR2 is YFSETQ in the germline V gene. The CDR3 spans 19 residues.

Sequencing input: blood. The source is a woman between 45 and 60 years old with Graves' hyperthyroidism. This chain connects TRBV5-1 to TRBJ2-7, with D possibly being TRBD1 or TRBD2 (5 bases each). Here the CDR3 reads CASSLSRGSGRTFSYEQHF. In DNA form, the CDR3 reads TGCGCCAGCAGCTTGTCCCGTGGATCGGGGCGGACGTTTTCCTACGAGCAGCACTTC.